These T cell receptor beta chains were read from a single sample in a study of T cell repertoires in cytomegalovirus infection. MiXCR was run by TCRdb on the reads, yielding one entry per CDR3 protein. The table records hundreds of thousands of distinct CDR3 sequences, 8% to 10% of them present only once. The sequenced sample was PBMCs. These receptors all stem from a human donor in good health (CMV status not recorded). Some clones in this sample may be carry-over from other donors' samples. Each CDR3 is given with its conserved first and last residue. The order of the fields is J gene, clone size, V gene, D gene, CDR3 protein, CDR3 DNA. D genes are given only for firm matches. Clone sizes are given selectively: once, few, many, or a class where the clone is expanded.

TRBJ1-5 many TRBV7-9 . CASSLMGTSNQPQHF TGTGCCAGCAGCTTAATGGGTACTAGCAATCAGCCCCAGCATTTT
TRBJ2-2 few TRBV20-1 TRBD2 CSASPAGRGTGELFF TGCAGTGCTAGCCCAGCGGGGCGGGGGACCGGGGAGCTGTTTTTT
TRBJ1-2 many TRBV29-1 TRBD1 CSGQTGGEVYGYTF TGCAGCGGTCAGACAGGGGGCGAGGTCTATGGCTACACCTTC
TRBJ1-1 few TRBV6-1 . CASSESSKSEAFF TGTGCCAGCAGTGAATCGTCGAAATCTGAAGCTTTCTTT
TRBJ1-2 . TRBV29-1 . CSVPGVGHRYGYTF TGCAGCGTGCCGGGCGTGGGACATCGCTATGGCTACACCTTC
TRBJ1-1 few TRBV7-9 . CASSTDGIKNTEAFF TGTGCCAGCAGCACCGACGGGATTAAGAACACTGAAGCTTTCTTT
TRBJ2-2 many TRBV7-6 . CASSLHTGELFF TGTGCCAGCAGCCTCCACACCGGGGAGCTGTTTTTT
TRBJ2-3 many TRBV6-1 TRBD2 CASRRGVAGADTQYF TGTGCCAGCAGGAGGGGAGTGGCGGGGGCAGATACGCAGTATTTT
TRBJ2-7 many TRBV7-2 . CASSLGQHEQYF TGTGCCAGCAGCTTAGGACAGCACGAGCAGTACTTC
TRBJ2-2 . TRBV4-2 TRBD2 CASSQGGAGLNTGELFF TGTGCCAGCAGCCAAGGGGGAGCGGGGCTCAACACCGGGGAGCTGTTTTTT
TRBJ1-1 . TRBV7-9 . CASSLAQGPEAFF TGTGCCAGCAGCTTAGCACAGGGACCTGAAGCTTTCTTT
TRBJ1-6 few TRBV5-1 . CASSLDVNSPLHF TGCGCCAGCAGCTTGGACGTAAATTCACCCCTCCACTTT
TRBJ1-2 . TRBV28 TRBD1 CASSRTTGTGGLGYTF TGTGCCAGCAGCCGAACCACCGGGACAGGGGGCCTCGGCTACACCTTC
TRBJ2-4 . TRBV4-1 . CASMSRNIQYF TGCGCCAGCATGTCAAGGAACATTCAGTACTTC
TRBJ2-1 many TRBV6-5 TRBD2 CASSYRRGSYNEQFF TGTGCCAGCAGTTACAGGCGGGGGTCTTACAATGAGCAGTTCTTC
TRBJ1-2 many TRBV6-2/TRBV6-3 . CASTQRLEDYGYTF TGTGCCAGCACTCAAAGGCTAGAGGACTATGGCTACACCTTC
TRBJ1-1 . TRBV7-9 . CASSPPLQGLYTEAFF TGTGCCAGCAGCCCACCCCTACAGGGTTTGTACACTGAAGCTTTCTTT
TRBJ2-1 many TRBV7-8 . CASRFSNEQFF TGTGCCAGCAGATTTAGTAATGAGCAGTTCTTC
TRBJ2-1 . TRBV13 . CASSLVSGNEQFF TGTGCCAGCAGCTTAGTGTCTGGGAATGAGCAGTTCTTC
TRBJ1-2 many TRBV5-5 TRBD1 CASSSVTGEDYGYTF TGTGCCAGCAGCTCAGTTACAGGGGAAGACTATGGCTACACCTTC
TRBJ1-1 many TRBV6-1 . CASRSQQTNTEAFF TGTGCCAGCAGATCCCAACAGACCAACACTGAAGCTTTCTTT